The T cell receptor beta chain under discussion was sequenced for a study of cytotoxic CD8 clonotypes in ibrutinib-treated CLL. Across the whole study: In all, about 11 patients were relapsed/refractory, 15 were treatment-naive and fewer than 18 were IGHV unmutated.

This CDR3 is built from 16 residues. J gave up 4 bases and V 0 bases, and 6 bases lay outside the gene matches. CDR1 GTSNPN and CDR2 SVGIG come from the germline V gene (reference sequence). Produced via immunoSEQ multiplex PCR; TCRdb's table is partial and in-frame only. The sample has about 20,000 clones, roughly 70% seen once. This specimen consisted of PBMCs, obtained before ibrutinib treatment. The V call is TRBV30, the J call TRBJ2-2; 9 positions match TRBD2. This TCR came from a human donor with chronic lymphocytic leukemia. The chain's CDR3 is CAWSVWLAGITGELFF. CDR3 in DNA: TGTGCCTGGAGTGTATGGCTAGCGGGGATCACCGGGGAGCTGTTTTTT.